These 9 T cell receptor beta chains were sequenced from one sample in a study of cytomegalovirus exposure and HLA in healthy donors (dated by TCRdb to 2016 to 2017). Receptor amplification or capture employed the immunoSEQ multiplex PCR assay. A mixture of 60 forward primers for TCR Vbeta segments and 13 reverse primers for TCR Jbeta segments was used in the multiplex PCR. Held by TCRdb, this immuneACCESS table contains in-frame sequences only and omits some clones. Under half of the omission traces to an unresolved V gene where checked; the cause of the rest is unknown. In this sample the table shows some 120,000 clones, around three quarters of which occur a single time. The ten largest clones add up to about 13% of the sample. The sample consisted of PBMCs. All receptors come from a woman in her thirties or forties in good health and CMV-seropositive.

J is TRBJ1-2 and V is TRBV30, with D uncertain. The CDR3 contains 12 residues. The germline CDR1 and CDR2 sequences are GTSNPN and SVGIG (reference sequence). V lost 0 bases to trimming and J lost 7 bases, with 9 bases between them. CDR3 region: CAWSVVGSGYTF. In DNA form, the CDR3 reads TGTGCCTGGAGTGTAGTGGGCAGTGGCTACACCTTC.

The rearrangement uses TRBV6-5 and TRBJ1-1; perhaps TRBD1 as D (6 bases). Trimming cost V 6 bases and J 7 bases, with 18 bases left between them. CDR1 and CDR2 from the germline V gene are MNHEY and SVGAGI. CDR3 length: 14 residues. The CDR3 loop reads CASSADRKLLEAFF. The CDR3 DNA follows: TGTGCCAGCAGCGCCGACAGGAAATTACTTGAAGCTTTCTTT.

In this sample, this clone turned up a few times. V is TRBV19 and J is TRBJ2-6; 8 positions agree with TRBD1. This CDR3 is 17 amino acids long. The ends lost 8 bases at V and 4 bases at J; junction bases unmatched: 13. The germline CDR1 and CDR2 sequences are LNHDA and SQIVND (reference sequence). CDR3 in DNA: TGTGCCAGTCGCAAGGAGTCAGGGGGCTGGGGGGCCAACGTCCTGACTTTC. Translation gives CASRKESGGWGANVLTF.

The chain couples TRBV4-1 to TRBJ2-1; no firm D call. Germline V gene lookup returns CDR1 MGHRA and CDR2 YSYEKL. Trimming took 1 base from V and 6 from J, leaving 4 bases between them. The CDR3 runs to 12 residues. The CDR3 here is CASSQGVNEQFF. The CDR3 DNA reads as TGCGCCAGCAGCCAAGGCGTCAATGAGCAGTTCTTC.

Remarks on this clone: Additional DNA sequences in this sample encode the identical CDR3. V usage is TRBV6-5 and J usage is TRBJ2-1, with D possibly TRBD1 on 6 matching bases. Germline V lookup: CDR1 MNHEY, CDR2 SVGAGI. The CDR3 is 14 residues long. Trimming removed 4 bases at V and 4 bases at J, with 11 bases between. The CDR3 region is CASSSGRGYNEQFF. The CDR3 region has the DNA TGTGCCAGCAGTTCCGGCAGGGGTTACAATGAGCAGTTCTTC.

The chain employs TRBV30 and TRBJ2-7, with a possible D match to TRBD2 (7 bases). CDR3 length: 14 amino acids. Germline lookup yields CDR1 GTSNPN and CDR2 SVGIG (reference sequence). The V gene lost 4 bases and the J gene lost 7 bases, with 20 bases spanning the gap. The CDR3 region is CAWMGGASGLEQYF. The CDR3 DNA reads TGTGCCTGGATGGGGGGGGCTAGCGGTCTGGAGCAGTACTTC.

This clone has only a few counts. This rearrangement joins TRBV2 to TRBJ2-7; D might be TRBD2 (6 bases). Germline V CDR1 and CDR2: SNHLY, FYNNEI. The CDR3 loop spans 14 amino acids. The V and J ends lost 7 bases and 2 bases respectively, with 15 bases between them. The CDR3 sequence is CASNPGTPTYEQYF. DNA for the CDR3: TGTGCCAGCAACCCCGGGACTCCCACCTACGAGCAGTACTTC. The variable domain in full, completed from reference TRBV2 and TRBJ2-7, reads EPEVTQTPSHQVTQMGQEVILRCVPISNHLYFYWYRQILGQKVEFLVSFYNNEISEKSEIFDDQFSVERPDGSNFTLKIRSTKLEDSAMYFCASNPGTPTYEQYFGPGTRLTVT.

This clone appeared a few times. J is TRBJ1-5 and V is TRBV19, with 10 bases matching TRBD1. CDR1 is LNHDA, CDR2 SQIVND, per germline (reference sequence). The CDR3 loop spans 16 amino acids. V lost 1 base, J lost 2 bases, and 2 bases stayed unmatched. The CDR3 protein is CASSIAGTGGNQPQHF. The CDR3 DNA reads TGTGCCAGTAGTATAGCCGGGACAGGGGGCAATCAGCCCCAGCATTTT.

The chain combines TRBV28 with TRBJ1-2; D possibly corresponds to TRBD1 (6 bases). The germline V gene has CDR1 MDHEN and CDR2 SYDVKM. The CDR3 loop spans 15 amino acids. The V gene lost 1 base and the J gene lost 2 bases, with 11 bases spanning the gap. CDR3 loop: CASSLSDSTNYGYTF. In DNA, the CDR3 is TGTGCCAGCAGTTTATCGGACAGCACCAACTATGGCTACACCTTC.